Listed below are T cell receptor beta chains from one sample, sequenced in a study of Tregs in tolerant kidney transplant recipients. Sequencing was performed with immunoSEQ multiplex PCR; in TCRdb, only in-frame clones are kept and a portion is missing. The sample lists approximately 60,000 clones, 80% to 90% occurring once. The sample was CD4+ T cells from blood (PBMCs), taken 6 months after the transplant. The receptors here all came from a human patient who received a combined kidney and bone marrow transplant. These T cells may partly come from the graft donor. Each CDR3 is given with its conserved first and last residue.

j_call,v_call,cdr3_aa
TRBJ1-2,TRBV6-1,CASTPRRDGYTF
TRBJ2-1,TRBV9,CASSVGASGGNEQFF
.,TRBV6-6,CASSYGTSAYEQYF
TRBJ2-1,TRBV9,CANSLSSGLFNEQFF
TRBJ1-1,TRBV29-1,CSGGFFGTEAFF
TRBJ1-2,TRBV27,CASSSRPLTGLGYTF
TRBJ2-6,TRBV5-8,CASSLERGSGANVLTF
TRBJ2-2,TRBV15,CATSRGLANTGELFF
TRBJ2-3,TRBV5-1,CASSLAGGDTQYF
TRBJ2-1,TRBV14,CASSRDRGRVYNEQFF
TRBJ1-4,TRBV30,CAWNQGWLEKLFF
TRBJ1-6,TRBV6-5,CASSIGTENSPLHF
TRBJ2-7,TRBV5-4,CASSLPGGIAEQYF
TRBJ1-2,TRBV2,CASSVDRRDYGYTF
TRBJ2-6,TRBV27,CASRVTGANVLTF
TRBJ2-2,TRBV1,CTSSQEGLAGGHTGELFF
TRBJ1-1,TRBV5-1,CASSLRQGKTEAFF
.,TRBV5-4,CASSLGGSGGPLYEQYF
TRBJ2-1,TRBV7-2,CASSLNRGSYNEQFF
TRBJ2-5,TRBV19,CASSRQGAWETQYF
TRBJ1-1,TRBV28,CASIHRPNTEAFF
TRBJ1-3,TRBV2,CASSDTGVGNTIYF
TRBJ2-1,TRBV30,CAWRWRLTPYNEQFF
TRBJ2-7,TRBV5-1,CASSLGGGMSSYEQYF
TRBJ2-3,TRBV25-1,CASSTRQGWGADTQYF
TRBJ1-2,TRBV5-1,CASRTGSGGYTF
TRBJ2-2,TRBV4-2,CASSQGSTSGTNTGELFF
TRBJ2-3,TRBV27,CASSSSGSSTDTQYF
TRBJ1-2,TRBV9,CASSPRPTGSYGYTF
TRBJ1-1,TRBV5-6,CASSPYSMNTEAFF
TRBJ2-3,TRBV7-3,CASSAQGATDTQYF
TRBJ2-3,TRBV29-1,CSYTTTRGLAGARDTQYF
TRBJ1-2,TRBV11-3,CASSPDREASGYTF
TRBJ1-2,TRBV30,CAWTSGTGGIYGYTF
TRBJ1-3,TRBV10-1,CASSERGNLDHTIYF
TRBJ1-4,TRBV7-9,CASSVYTGGGEKLFF
TRBJ2-7,TRBV7-3,CASSHLAGETYEQYF
TRBJ1-1,TRBV6-1,CASTATRDRAGAFF
TRBJ2-1,TRBV7-9,CASSLAQASDSYNEQFF
TRBJ2-7,TRBV4-1,CASSQVTGTGNYEQYF
TRBJ2-7,TRBV6-5,CASRKAGAGEQYF
TRBJ2-3,TRBV21-1,CASSKVYSGRERDTQYF